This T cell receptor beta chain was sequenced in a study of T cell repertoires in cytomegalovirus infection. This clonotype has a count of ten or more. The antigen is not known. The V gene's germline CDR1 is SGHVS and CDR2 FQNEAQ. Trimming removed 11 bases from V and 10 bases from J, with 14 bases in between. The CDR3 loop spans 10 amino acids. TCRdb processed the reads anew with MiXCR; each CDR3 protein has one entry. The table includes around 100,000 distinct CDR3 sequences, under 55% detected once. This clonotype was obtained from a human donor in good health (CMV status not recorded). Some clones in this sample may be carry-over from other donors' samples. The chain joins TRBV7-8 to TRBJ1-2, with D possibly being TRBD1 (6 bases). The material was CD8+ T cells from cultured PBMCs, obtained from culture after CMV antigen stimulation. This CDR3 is CAAGVLDYTF. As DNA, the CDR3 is TGTGCCGCAGGGGTCCTCGACTACACCTTC.